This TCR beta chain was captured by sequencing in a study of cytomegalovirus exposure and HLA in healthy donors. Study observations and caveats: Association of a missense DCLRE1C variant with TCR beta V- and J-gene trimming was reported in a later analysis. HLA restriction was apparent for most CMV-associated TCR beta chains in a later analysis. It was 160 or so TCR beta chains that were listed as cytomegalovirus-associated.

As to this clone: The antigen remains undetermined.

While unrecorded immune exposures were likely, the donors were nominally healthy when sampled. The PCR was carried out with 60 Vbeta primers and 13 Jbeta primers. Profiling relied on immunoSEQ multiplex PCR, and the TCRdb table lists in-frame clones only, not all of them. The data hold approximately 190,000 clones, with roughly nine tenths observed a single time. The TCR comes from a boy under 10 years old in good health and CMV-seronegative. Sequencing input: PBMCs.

The CDR3 spells CASSQDSDTQYF. CDR3 DNA: TGCGCCAGCAGCCAAGACTCAGATACGCAGTATTTT. The chain is built from TRBV4-1 and TRBJ2-3, with D uncertain. The CDR3 is 12 amino acids. From germline, CDR1 is MGHRA and CDR2 YSYEKL. Trimming took off 0 bases at V and 4 bases at J, with 2 bases between the two ends.